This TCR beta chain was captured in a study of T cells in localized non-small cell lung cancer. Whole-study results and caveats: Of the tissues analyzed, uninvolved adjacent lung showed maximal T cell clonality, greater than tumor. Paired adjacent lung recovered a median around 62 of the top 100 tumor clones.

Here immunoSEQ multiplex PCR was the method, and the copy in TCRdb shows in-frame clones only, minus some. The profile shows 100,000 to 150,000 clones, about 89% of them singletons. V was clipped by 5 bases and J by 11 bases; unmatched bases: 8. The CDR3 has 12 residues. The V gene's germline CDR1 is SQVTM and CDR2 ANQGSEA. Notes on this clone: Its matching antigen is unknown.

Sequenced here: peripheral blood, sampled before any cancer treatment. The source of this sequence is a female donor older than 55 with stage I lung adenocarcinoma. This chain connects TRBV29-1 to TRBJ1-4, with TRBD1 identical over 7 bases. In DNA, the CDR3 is TGCAGCGTTCAAAAGGGGGCCGGGAAACTGTTTTTT. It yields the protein CSVQKGAGKLFF.